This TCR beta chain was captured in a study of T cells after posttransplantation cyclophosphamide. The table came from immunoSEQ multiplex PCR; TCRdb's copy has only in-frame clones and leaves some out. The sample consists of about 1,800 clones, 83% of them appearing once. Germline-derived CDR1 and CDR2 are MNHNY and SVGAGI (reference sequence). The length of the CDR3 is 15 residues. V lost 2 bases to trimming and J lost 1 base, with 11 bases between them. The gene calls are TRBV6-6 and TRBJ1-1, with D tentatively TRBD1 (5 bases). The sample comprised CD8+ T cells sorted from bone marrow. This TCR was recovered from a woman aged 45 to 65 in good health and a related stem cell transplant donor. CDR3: CASSYRAGWNTEAFF. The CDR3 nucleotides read TGTGCCAGCAGTTACAGGGCAGGGTGGAACACTGAAGCTTTCTTT.